The entry below gives a single T cell receptor beta chain sequence along with its context. This sample is part of a study of monozygotic twins with inflammatory bowel disease. Germline V gene data show CDR1 as MNHEY and CDR2 as SVGAGI. The CDR3 runs 16 residues. TCRalpha and TCRbeta cDNA went through two nested PCRs of approximately 17 and 9 cycles. TCRdb derives one entry per CDR3 protein from the 5' RACE reads, leaving out DNA. This repertoire includes 350,000 to 400,000 distinct CDR3 sequences. The TCR sequence derives from a human donor with ulcerative colitis or Crohn's disease, or a healthy co-twin of an affected twin (not recorded which). Sequencing was performed on blood. The chain recombines TRBV6-5 with TRBJ1-3. This chain's CDR3 is CASSYSRRSTGNTIYF.